This note documents a single T cell receptor beta chain sequence. Its target is unknown. This specimen belongs to a study of T cell responses to AZD1222 COVID-19 vaccine. Whole-study results and caveats: Mostly white British, mostly female donors; authors suggested clonal diversity may be underestimated. Only a handful of people who got AZD1222 tested seropositive at baseline.

Repertoires were generated with immunoSEQ multiplex PCR, while TCRdb's copy carries only in-frame clones and drops some. The sample lists more than 85,000 clones, approximately 91% occurring once. The V gene's germline CDR1 is LNHDA and CDR2 SQIVND (reference sequence). Losses at the gene ends were 6 bases for V and 0 bases for J; bases not matched to a gene: 10. The CDR3 has 18 amino acids. The chain has TRBV19 and TRBJ2-1; the match to TRBD2 covers 11 bases. The source is an adult in good health. The sequences come from peripheral blood, collected on day 0 of AZD1222 vaccination. The CDR3, as DNA: TGTGCCAGTAGGCCCCTAGCGGGAGGCCGTTACTCCTACAATGAGCAGTTCTTC. Its protein product is CASRPLAGGRYSYNEQFF.